This T cell receptor beta chain came from a study of blood T cell repertoires in COVID-19. The wider study: From T cells, B-cell-depleted T cells, or PBMCs came the material, which was cDNA or gDNA.

V lost 1 base, J lost 6 bases, and 11 bases lay in between. Per the germline V gene, CDR1 is SGHRS and CDR2 is YFSETQ. There are 13 residues in the CDR3. In the original analysis: Counts of nucleated cells, estimated from reference gene primer amplification, were obtained. This table comes from immunoSEQ multiplex PCR, and its TCRdb copy is limited to in-frame clones, with some not included. Clonal size and the V and J genes are those of that table, whereas D and trimming came from the DNA. In the table there are some 290,000 clones, roughly 90% of which are singletons. The clonotype originates from a woman younger than 45 with COVID-19, enrolled during active disease. Sequences were obtained from peripheral blood. The chain combines TRBV5-1 with TRBJ2-7, with TRBD1 as a possible D gene (6 bases). CDR3 in DNA: TGCGCCAGCAGCTTGACCAGGGGCTTCGAGCAGTACTTC. This sequence encodes CASSLTRGFEQYF. The full variable domain, with the rest looked up from reference TRBV5-1 and TRBJ2-7, is KAGVTQTPRYLIKTRGQQVTLSCSPISGHRSVSWYQQTPGQGLQFLFEYFSETQRNKGNFPGRFSGRQFSNSRSEMNVSTLELGDSALYLCASSLTRGFEQYFGPGTRLTVT.